One and the same sample provided the 8 T cell receptor beta chains below, sequenced in a study of beta chain features in type 1 diabetes. Sequencing targeted expressed TCRB transcripts, as all isolated RNA had been reverse transcribed. Data came from immunoSEQ multiplex PCR; TCRdb stores just in-frame clones and leaves some out. The table shows roughly 290,000 clones, with approximately 8% occurring only once. What was sequenced was central memory CD4+ T cells from blood. The source of these receptors is a woman aged 18-29 years in good health.

This clone has more than one count but fewer than ten. The chain has TRBV2 and TRBJ1-3, with D possibly TRBD1 on 6 matching bases. The V and J ends lost 6 bases and 0 bases respectively, with 9 bases between them. The CDR3 loop spans 14 amino acids. CDR1 and CDR2 (germline): SNHLY, FYNNEI. The CDR3 loop is CASRDRLSGNTIYF. CDR3 bases: TGTGCCAGCAGGGACAGACTCTCTGGAAACACCATATATTTT.

This clone came up many times. This sequence joins TRBV7-2 and TRBJ2-5; perhaps TRBD1 as D (6 bases). The length of the CDR3 is 13 residues. In germline, CDR1 is SGHTA, CDR2 FQGNSA. The V end was cut by 7 bases, the J end by 5 bases, with 14 bases between. The CDR3 DNA reads TGTGCCAGCAAGAGGGGGATTGGCGAGACCCAGTACTTC. This encodes CASKRGIGETQYF.

This clone has more than one count but fewer than ten. The V gene is TRBV13, the J gene TRBJ2-7, with TRBD2 as a possible D gene (5 bases). The CDR3 consists of 14 residues. CDR1 and CDR2 from the germline V gene are PRHDT and FYEKMQ (reference sequence). V lost 4 bases and J lost 3, with 13 bases in between. DNA for the CDR3: TGTGCCAGCAGCTACCAAGATCGGGGCTACGAGCAGTACTTC. Translating gives CASSYQDRGYEQYF.

The genes are TRBV7-3 and TRBJ2-2, with D hard to call. Germline CDR1 and CDR2: SGHTA and FQGTGA. Trimming removed 1 base from V and 0 bases from J, with 9 bases in between. The length of the CDR3 is 16 residues. CDR3 bases: TGTGCCAGCAGCTTAAATAGCCTCGCGAACACCGGGGAGCTGTTTTTT. This sequence encodes CASSLNSLANTGELFF.

This clone was seen more than once but under ten times. V is TRBV4-2 and J is TRBJ1-1; 8 bases align to TRBD1. V lost 0 bases and J lost 11; bases outside the gene matches: 5. The CDR3 loop spans 13 amino acids. Germline V gives CDR1 LGHNA, CDR2 YNFKEQ. This chain's CDR3 is CASSQDLQGAAFF. In DNA form, the CDR3 reads TGTGCCAGCAGCCAAGATCTGCAGGGGGCGGCTTTCTTT.

This clone was seen a few times. This chain links TRBV4-2 with TRBJ2-1; 13 bases agree with TRBD2. Germline-derived CDR1 and CDR2 are LGHNA and YNFKEQ. The J segment lost 8 bases and the V segment lost 4 bases, leaving 17 bases of the junction unmatched. CDR3 length: 19 amino acids. For the CDR3, the DNA is TGTGCCAGCAGCCCCTCAGTGCGGACTAGCGGGGGCTCCCCGGATGAGCAGTTCTTC. Its translation: CASSPSVRTSGGSPDEQFF.

The chain has TRBV4-1 and TRBJ1-5; 12 nucleotides line up with TRBD1. V shed 2 bases, J shed 6 bases, and the junction held 5 bases outside the gene matches. The CDR3 has 16 residues. Per the germline V gene, CDR1 is MGHRA and CDR2 is YSYEKL. CDR3 protein: CASSQPGQGAIQPQHF. CDR3 DNA sequence: TGCGCCAGCAGCCAACCGGGACAGGGGGCGATTCAGCCCCAGCATTTT.

This clone was counted only a few times. The V gene is TRBV7-2, the J gene TRBJ2-2; 9 bases map to TRBD2. The CDR3 has 14 residues. Germline-derived CDR1 and CDR2 are SGHTA and FQGNSA. V lost 4 bases to trimming and J lost 7 bases; unmatched junction nucleotides: 4. CDR3 amino acids: CASSSEREDGELFF. CDR3 DNA: TGTGCCAGCAGCTCCGAGCGGGAGGACGGGGAGCTGTTTTTT.